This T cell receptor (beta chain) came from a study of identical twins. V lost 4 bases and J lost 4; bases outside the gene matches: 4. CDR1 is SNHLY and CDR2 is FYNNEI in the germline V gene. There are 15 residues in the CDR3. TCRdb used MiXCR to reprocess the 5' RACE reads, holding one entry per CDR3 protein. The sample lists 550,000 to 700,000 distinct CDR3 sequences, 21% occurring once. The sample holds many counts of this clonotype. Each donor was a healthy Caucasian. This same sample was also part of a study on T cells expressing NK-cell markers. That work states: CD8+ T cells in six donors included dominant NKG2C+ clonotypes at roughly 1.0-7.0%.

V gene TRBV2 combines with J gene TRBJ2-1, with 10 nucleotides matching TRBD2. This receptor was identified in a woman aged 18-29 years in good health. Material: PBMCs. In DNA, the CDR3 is TGTGCCAGCAGTGCTGAGCGGGGGGGATACAATGAGCAGTTCTTC. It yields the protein CASSAERGGYNEQFF. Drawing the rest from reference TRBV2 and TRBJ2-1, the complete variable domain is EPEVTQTPSHQVTQMGQEVILRCVPISNHLYFYWYRQILGQKVEFLVSFYNNEISEKSEIFDDQFSVERPDGSNFTLKIRSTKLEDSAMYFCASSAERGGYNEQFFGPGTRLTVL.